The 22 T cell receptor beta chains below come from one sample, sequenced in a study of tumor-infiltrating lymphocytes in localized non-small cell lung cancer. Libraries were prepared by immunoSEQ multiplex PCR; TCRdb keeps only in-frame clonotypes and omits some of them. The sample includes roughly 7,000 clones, around 60% of them seen just once. Material for sequencing was uninvolved lung tissue not adjacent to the tumor. These receptors came from a human donor with non-small cell lung cancer.

The J gene is TRBJ1-6, the V gene TRBV7-2; D is unresolved. Germline V lookup: CDR1 SGHTA, CDR2 FQGNSA. The V end lost 1 base, the J end lost 9 bases, and 10 bases lay between the germline ends. CDR3 length: 14 amino acids. The DNA for the CDR3 is TGTGCCAGCAGCTTAGGGCTCGTGAGTTCACCCCTCCACTTT. This codes for CASSLGLVSSPLHF.

The rearrangement links TRBV11-2 to TRBJ2-1; 11 bases map to TRBD2. The CDR3 has 15 residues. Germline V lookup: CDR1 SGHAT, CDR2 FQNNGV. The trim removed 2 bases at V and 5 bases at J, leaving 2 bases unmatched. In DNA form, the CDR3 reads TGTGCCAGCAGCTTAACTAGCGGGGGCAACAATGAGCAGTTCTTC. This codes for CASSLTSGGNNEQFF.

This rearrangement joins TRBV29-1 to TRBJ2-5, with D possibly being TRBD2 (6 bases). The CDR3 is made up of 12 amino acids. Between the trimmed V and J ends, which lost 4 bases and 4 bases, there was a span of 10 bases. Germline V gene lookup returns CDR1 SQVTM and CDR2 ANQGSEA. This chain's CDR3 is CSVVPSVETQYF. CDR3 sequence (DNA): TGCAGCGTTGTCCCTAGCGTAGAGACCCAGTACTTC.

This clone occurred once. The junction and the germline gene differ at one end; a read error may be behind it. The J gene is TRBJ1-4, the V gene TRBV5-3; D remains unclear. TRBV5-3 is an ORF; its function is uncertain. The CDR3 spans 11 residues. The CDR3 sequence is CASSFGEKLFF. Here the CDR3 DNA reads TGTGCCAGCAGCTTTGGTGAAAAACTGTTTTTT.

The V gene is TRBV5-8, the J gene TRBJ1-2, with a weak D call TRBD1 (5 bases). This CDR3 is 11 amino acids long. CDR1 is SGHTS, CDR2 YDEGEE, per germline. V gave up 4 bases and J gave up 14 bases, with 15 bases separating them. In DNA form, the CDR3 reads TGTGCCAGCAGCCCGGGGCGTTTGATTACCTTC. The encoded protein is CASSPGRLITF.

The V gene is TRBV25-1, the J gene TRBJ2-3; D possibly corresponds to TRBD1 (6 bases). V dropped 3 bases and J dropped 5 bases, with 15 bases sitting between them. CDR3 length equals 15 residues. Germline CDR1 is MGHDK and CDR2 is SYGVNS. The CDR3 protein is CASSELAGAGDTQYF. The CDR3 DNA reads TGTGCCAGCAGTGAGCTGGCAGGGGCAGGAGATACGCAGTATTTT.

The V call is TRBV2, the J call TRBJ1-1, with 7 bases lining up with TRBD1. Per the germline V gene, CDR1 is SNHLY and CDR2 is FYNNEI. V shed 6 bases, J shed 1 base, and the junction held 8 bases outside the gene matches. CDR3 length: 15 amino acids. CDR3: CASSDWGQTNTEAFF. The CDR3 DNA is TGTGCCAGCAGCGACTGGGGACAGACGAACACTGAAGCTTTCTTT. Filled out from reference TRBV2 and TRBJ1-1, the complete variable domain reads EPEVTQTPSHQVTQMGQEVILRCVPISNHLYFYWYRQILGQKVEFLVSFYNNEISEKSEIFDDQFSVERPDGSNFTLKIRSTKLEDSAMYFCASSDWGQTNTEAFFGQGTRLTVV.

This clone was observed a handful of times. V gene TRBV19 combines with J gene TRBJ2-1, with D possibly matching TRBD2 (6 bases). The V and J ends lost 4 bases and 5 bases respectively, with 12 bases between them. The CDR3 loop spans 14 amino acids. Germline loops: CDR1 LNHDA, CDR2 SQIVND (reference sequence). The CDR3 here is CASSSSGLNNEQFF. The CDR3 coding sequence is TGTGCCAGTAGTAGTAGCGGACTAAACAATGAGCAGTTCTTC. Using reference TRBV19 and TRBJ2-1 for the parts outside the CDR3, the full variable domain is DGGITQSPKYLFRKEGQNVTLSCEQNLNHDAMYWYRQDPGQGLRLIYYSQIVNDFQKGDIAEGYSVSREKKESFPLTVTSAQKNPTAFYLCASSSSGLNNEQFFGPGTRLTVL.

The gene calls are TRBV6-1 and TRBJ1-1, with a possible D match to TRBD1 (5 bases). Germline V CDR1 and CDR2: MNHNS, SASEGT. The CDR3 is 14 amino acids. The V end lost 5 bases, the J end lost 6 bases, and 16 bases lay between the germline ends. The chain's CDR3 is CASSSGPWDAEAFF. Written as DNA, the CDR3 is TGTGCCAGCAGTTCCGGACCCTGGGACGCTGAAGCTTTCTTT.

The chain combines TRBV30 with TRBJ1-1; maybe TRBD1 (6 bases). The V gene's germline CDR1 is GTSNPN and CDR2 SVGIG (reference sequence). The V end was cut by 2 bases, the J end by 7 bases, with 11 bases between. The CDR3 length is 12 residues. In nucleotides, the CDR3 is TGTGCCTGGAGTATGCAGGGGTTTGAAGCTTTCTTT. Residues: CAWSMQGFEAFF.

The rearrangement joins TRBV30 to TRBJ1-2; D gene uncertain. This CDR3 has 8 amino acids. The germline CDR1 and CDR2 sequences are GTSNPN and SVGIG (reference sequence). CDR3 DNA: TGTGCGATCTATGGCTACACCTTC. It translates to CAIYGYTF.

In this sample, this clone turned up a few times. The chain carries TRBV5-6 and TRBJ1-6; 7 bases align to TRBD1. Germline V gene sequence: CDR1 SGHDT, CDR2 YYEEEE. After removal of 0 bases from V and 11 bases from J, the junction contained 11 bases not matched to a gene. CDR3 length: 16 amino acids. CDR3 loop: CASSLEGAQYSPPLHF. For the CDR3, the DNA is TGTGCCAGCAGCTTGGAGGGGGCCCAATACTCACCACCCCTCCACTTT.

The V and J genes are TRBV29-1 and TRBJ2-7; the D is unclear. Germline V lookup: CDR1 SQVTM, CDR2 ANQGSEA. V was clipped by 2 bases and J by 3 bases, with 8 bases between them. The CDR3 totals 12 residues. The chain's CDR3 is CSVELLGYEQYF. The CDR3 DNA is TGCAGCGTTGAATTATTGGGCTACGAGCAGTACTTC.

The genes are TRBV11-3 and TRBJ2-5, with D possibly matching TRBD2 (6 bases). Trimming cost V 8 bases and J 6 bases, with 13 bases left between them. The CDR3 is made up of 12 amino acids. Germline V gene lookup returns CDR1 SGHNT and CDR2 YENEEA. CDR3 residues: CASRGVRKTQYF. In nucleotides, the CDR3 is TGTGCCAGCCGCGGGGTGAGGAAGACCCAGTACTTC.

The sample holds a few counts of this clone. CDR3 DNA: TGTGCCTTCGTCGGGGACACTGAAGCTTTCTTT. Amino acids: CAFVGDTEAFF. V and J are TRBV7-9 and TRBJ1-1; unclear D gene. Looked up from germline, CDR1 is SEHNR and CDR2 is FQNEAQ (reference sequence). Trimming took off 11 bases at V and 3 bases at J, with 10 bases between the two ends. CDR3 size: 11 residues.

By its share, this clone is medium-sized. The chain links TRBV6-5 to TRBJ1-1, with a tentative D call TRBD1 (6 bases). Per germline, CDR1 MNHEY and CDR2 SVGAGI. The V and J ends lost 7 bases and 4 bases respectively, with 13 bases between them. This CDR3 is built from 13 residues. The CDR3 protein is CASKQSQGTEAFF. CDR3 in DNA: TGTGCCAGCAAACAATCACAGGGCACTGAAGCTTTCTTT.

The DNA of the CDR3 is TGTGCCAGCAGCCTCTACAACGGGGCCCAGCATTTT. Translated: CASSLYNGAQHF. The chain joins TRBV7-6 to TRBJ1-5; no definite D call. Germline V gene data show CDR1 as SGHVS and CDR2 as FNYEAQ. V shed 5 bases and J shed 11 bases, with 13 bases lying between them. The CDR3 is made up of 12 amino acids.

This sequence joins TRBV5-6 and TRBJ2-7; TRBD2 matches at 7 bases. Germline-derived CDR1 and CDR2 are SGHDT and YYEEEE. The V and J ends lost 1 base and 7 bases, in that order; junction bases with no gene match: 8. The CDR3 sequence is 14 residues long. CDR3 amino acids: CASSLYPLREEQYF. The CDR3 DNA reads TGTGCCAGCAGCTTGTACCCCCTGCGGGAGGAGCAGTACTTC.

The V gene is TRBV4-1, the J gene TRBJ1-5; D is possibly TRBD1 (5 bases). V was pared by 0 bases and J by 1 base, with 19 bases between. Per the germline V gene, CDR1 is MGHRA and CDR2 is YSYEKL. CDR3 length equals 19 residues. CDR3 in amino acids: CASSQDMGGRWGSNQPQHF. The CDR3, as DNA: TGCGCCAGCAGCCAAGATATGGGGGGAAGGTGGGGGAGCAATCAGCCCCAGCATTTT.

Here the CDR3 reads CASSPSSGQGYGYTF. The CDR3 nucleotides read TGCGCCAGCAGCCCCTCCTCCGGACAGGGGTATGGCTACACCTTC. The V and J genes are TRBV4-1 and TRBJ1-2, with 9 positions matching TRBD1. The CDR3 is made up of 15 amino acids. The V gene end was trimmed by 4 bases and the J gene end by 5 bases; junction bases not matched to a gene: 8. Germline V gene data show CDR1 as MGHRA and CDR2 as YSYEKL.

The CDR3 is CASSEGIINENTEAFF. The CDR3 DNA sequence: TGTGCCAGCAGTGAAGGGATAATCAACGAGAACACTGAAGCTTTCTTT. J is TRBJ1-1 and V is TRBV2, with no clear D. The CDR3 contains 16 residues. Germline V gene sequence: CDR1 SNHLY, CDR2 FYNNEI. V was clipped by 1 base and J by 1 base, with 13 bases between them.

The chain uses TRBV6-1 and TRBJ1-6; D remains unclear. This CDR3 is 14 amino acids long. V lost 2 bases, J lost 7 bases, and 9 bases lay in between. CDR1 is MNHNS and CDR2 is SASEGT in the germline V gene. The CDR3 DNA is TGTGCCAGCAGTGAAAGAGGGCTAAATTCACCCCTCCACTTT. Protein product: CASSERGLNSPLHF.